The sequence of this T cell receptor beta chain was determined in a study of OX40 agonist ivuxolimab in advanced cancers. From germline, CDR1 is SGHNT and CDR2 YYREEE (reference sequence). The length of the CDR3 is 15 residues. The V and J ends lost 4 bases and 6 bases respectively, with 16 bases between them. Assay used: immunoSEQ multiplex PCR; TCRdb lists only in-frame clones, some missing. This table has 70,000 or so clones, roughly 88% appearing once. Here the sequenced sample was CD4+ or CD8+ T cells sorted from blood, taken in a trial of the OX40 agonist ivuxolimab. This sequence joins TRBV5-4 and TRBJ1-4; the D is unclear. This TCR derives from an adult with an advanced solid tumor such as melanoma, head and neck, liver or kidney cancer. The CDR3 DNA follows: TGTGCCAGCAGCACCAAGGAGGGAAAGGATGAAAAACTGTTTTTT. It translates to CASSTKEGKDEKLFF.